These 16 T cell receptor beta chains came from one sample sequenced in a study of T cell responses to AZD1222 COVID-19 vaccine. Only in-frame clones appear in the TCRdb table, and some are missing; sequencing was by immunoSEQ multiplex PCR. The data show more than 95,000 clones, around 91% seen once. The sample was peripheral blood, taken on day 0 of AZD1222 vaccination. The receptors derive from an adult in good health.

CDR3 protein: CASNTVGTGITGELFF. In nucleotides, the CDR3 is TGTGCCAGTAACACAGTGGGGACAGGGATCACCGGGGAGCTGTTTTTT. The chain couples TRBV19 to TRBJ2-2; TRBD1 matches 9 bases. The CDR3 has 16 amino acids. The V segment lost 7 bases and the J segment 4 bases; nucleotides outside the gene matches: 10. Germline lookup yields CDR1 LNHDA and CDR2 SQIVND (reference sequence).

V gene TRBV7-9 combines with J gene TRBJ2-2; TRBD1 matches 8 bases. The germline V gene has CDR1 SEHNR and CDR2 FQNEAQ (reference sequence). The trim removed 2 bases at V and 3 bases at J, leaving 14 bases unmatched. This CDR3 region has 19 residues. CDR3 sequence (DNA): TGTGCCAGCAGCTTATTCGGCAGGGGGCTGCGTCCGGACACCGGGGAGCTGTTTTTT. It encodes CASSLFGRGLRPDTGELFF.

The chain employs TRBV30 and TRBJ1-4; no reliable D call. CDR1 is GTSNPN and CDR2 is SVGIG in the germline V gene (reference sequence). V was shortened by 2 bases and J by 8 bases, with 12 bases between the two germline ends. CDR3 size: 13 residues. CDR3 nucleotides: TGTGCCTGGAGTATCCGACATGGAGAAAAACTGTTTTTT. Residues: CAWSIRHGEKLFF.

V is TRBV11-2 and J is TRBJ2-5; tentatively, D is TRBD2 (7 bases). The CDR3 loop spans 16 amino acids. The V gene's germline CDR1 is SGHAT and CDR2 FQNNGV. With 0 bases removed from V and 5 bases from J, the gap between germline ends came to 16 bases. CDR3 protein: CASSLDRGGAWETQYF. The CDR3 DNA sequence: TGTGCCAGCAGCTTAGATCGAGGGGGGGCTTGGGAGACCCAGTACTTC. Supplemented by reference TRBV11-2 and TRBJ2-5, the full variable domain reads EAGVAQSPRYKIIEKRQSVAFWCNPISGHATLYWYQQILGQGPKLLIQFQNNGVVDDSQLPKDRFSAERLKGVDSTLKIQPAKLEDSAVYLCASSLDRGGAWETQYFGPGTRLLVL.

CDR3 DNA sequence: TGCGCCAGCAGCGCAAGAGGGACAGGCGACAACTATGGCTACACCTTC. Protein product: CASSARGTGDNYGYTF. V and J are TRBV5-1 and TRBJ1-2; TRBD1 matches at 8 bases. CDR3 size: 16 residues. Germline lookup yields CDR1 SGHRS and CDR2 YFSETQ. The J segment lost 2 bases and the V segment lost 4 bases, leaving 10 bases of the junction unmatched.

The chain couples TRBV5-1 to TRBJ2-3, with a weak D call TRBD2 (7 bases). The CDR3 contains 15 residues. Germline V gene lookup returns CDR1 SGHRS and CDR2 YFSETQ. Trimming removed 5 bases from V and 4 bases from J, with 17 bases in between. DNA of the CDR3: TGCGCCAGCAGTTCCCTGGGGGGGCGACCAGATACGCAGTATTTT. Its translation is CASSSLGGRPDTQYF. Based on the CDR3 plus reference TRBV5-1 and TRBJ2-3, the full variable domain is KAGVTQTPRYLIKTRGQQVTLSCSPISGHRSVSWYQQTPGQGLQFLFEYFSETQRNKGNFPGRFSGRQFSNSRSEMNVSTLELGDSALYLCASSSLGGRPDTQYFGPGTRLTVL.

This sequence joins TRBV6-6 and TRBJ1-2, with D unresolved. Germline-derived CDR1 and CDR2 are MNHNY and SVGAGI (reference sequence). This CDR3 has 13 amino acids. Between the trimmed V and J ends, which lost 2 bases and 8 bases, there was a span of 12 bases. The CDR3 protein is CASSYNSDEGYTF. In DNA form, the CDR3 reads TGTGCCAGCAGTTACAACTCTGATGAGGGCTACACCTTC.

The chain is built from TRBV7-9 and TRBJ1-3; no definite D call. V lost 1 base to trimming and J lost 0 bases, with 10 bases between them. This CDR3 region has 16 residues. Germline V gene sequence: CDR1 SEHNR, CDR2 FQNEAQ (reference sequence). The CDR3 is CASSLEVVNSGNTIYF. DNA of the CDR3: TGTGCCAGCAGCTTAGAGGTAGTAAACTCTGGAAACACCATATATTTT.

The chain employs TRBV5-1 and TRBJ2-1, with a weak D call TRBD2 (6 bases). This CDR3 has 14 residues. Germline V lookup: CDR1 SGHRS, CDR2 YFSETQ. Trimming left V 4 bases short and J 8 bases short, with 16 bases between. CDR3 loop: CASSPEWGGDEQFF. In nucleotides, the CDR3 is TGCGCCAGCAGCCCGGAGTGGGGAGGTGATGAGCAGTTCTTC.

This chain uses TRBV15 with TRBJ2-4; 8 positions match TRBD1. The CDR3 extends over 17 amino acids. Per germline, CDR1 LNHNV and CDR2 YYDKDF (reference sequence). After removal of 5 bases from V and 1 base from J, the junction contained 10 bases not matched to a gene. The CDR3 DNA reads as TGTGCCACCAGCGGACAGACAGGGGTTGGTGCCAAAAACATTCAGTACTTC. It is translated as CATSGQTGVGAKNIQYF.

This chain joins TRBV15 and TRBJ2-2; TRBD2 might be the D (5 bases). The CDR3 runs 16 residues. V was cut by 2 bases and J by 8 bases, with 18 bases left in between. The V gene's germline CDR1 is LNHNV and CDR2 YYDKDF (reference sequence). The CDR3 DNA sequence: TGTGCCACCAGCAGAAACAAAGCGGCCTTGTCGGGGGAGCTGTTTTTT. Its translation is CATSRNKAALSGELFF.

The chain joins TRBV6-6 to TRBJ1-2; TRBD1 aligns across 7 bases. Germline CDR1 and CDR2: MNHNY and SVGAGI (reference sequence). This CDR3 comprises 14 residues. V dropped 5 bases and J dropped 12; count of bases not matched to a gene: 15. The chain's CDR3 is CASSQGGRYGYDTF. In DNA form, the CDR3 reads TGTGCCAGCAGTCAGGGGGGCCGTTATGGCTACGACACCTTC.

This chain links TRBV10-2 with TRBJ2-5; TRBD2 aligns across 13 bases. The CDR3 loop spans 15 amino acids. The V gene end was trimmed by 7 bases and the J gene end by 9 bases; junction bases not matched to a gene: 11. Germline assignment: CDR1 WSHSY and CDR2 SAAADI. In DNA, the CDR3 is TGCGCCAGCACAAAGGGACTAGCGGGGATGGGGGCCCAGTACTTC. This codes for CASTKGLAGMGAQYF.

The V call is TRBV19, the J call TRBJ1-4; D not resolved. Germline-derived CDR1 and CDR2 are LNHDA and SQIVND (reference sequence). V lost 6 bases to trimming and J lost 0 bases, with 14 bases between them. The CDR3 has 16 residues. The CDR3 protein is CASRSRSVATNEKLFF. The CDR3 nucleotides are TGTGCCAGTAGGTCGAGGTCGGTTGCAACTAATGAAAAACTGTTTTTT.

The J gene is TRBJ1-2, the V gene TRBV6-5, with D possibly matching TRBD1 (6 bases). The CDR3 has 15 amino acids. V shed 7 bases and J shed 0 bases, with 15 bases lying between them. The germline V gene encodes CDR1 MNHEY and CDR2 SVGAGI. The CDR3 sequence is CASTKGQTANYGYTF. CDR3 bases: TGTGCCAGCACTAAGGGACAAACAGCTAACTATGGCTACACCTTC.

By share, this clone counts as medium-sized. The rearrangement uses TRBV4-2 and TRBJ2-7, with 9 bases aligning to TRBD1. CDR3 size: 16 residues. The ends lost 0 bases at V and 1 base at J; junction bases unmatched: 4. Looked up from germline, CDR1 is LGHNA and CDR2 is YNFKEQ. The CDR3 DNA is TGTGCCAGCAGCCAAGATCTCGGGACAGGGTCCTACGAGCAGTACTTC. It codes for CASSQDLGTGSYEQYF.